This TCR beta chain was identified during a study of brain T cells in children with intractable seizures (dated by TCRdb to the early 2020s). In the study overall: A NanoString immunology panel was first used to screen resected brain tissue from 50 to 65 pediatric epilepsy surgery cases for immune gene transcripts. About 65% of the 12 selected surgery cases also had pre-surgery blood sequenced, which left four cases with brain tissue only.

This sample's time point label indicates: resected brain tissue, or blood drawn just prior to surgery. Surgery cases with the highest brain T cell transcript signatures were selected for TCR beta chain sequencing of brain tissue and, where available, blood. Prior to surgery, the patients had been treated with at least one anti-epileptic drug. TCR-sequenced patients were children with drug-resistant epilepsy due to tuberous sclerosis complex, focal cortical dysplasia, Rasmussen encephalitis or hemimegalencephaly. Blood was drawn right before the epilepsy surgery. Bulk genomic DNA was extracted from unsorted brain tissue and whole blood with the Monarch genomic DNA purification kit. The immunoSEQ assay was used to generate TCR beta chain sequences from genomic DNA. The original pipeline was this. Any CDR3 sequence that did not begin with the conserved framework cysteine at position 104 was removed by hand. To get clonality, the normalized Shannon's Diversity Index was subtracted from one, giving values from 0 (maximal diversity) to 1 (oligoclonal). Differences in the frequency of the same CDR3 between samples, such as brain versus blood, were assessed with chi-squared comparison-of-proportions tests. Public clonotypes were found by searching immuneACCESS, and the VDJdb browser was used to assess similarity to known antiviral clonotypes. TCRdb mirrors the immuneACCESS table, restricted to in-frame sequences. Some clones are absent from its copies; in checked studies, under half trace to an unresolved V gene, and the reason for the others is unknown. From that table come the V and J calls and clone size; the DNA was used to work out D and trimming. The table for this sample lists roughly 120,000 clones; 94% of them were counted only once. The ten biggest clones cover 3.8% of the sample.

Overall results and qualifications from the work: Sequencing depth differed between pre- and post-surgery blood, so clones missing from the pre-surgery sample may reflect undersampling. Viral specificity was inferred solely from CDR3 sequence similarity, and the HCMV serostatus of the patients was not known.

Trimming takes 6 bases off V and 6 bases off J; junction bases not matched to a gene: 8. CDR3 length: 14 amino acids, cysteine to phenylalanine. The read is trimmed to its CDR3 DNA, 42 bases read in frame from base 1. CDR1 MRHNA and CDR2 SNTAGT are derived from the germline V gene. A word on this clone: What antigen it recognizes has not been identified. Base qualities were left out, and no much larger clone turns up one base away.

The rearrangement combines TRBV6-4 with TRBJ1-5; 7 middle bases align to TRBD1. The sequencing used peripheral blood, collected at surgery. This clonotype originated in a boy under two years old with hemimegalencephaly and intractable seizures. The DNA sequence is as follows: TGTGCCAGCAGCCCCCAGGGGGGCGGTCAGCCCCAGCATTTT. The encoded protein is CASSPQGGGQPQHF.